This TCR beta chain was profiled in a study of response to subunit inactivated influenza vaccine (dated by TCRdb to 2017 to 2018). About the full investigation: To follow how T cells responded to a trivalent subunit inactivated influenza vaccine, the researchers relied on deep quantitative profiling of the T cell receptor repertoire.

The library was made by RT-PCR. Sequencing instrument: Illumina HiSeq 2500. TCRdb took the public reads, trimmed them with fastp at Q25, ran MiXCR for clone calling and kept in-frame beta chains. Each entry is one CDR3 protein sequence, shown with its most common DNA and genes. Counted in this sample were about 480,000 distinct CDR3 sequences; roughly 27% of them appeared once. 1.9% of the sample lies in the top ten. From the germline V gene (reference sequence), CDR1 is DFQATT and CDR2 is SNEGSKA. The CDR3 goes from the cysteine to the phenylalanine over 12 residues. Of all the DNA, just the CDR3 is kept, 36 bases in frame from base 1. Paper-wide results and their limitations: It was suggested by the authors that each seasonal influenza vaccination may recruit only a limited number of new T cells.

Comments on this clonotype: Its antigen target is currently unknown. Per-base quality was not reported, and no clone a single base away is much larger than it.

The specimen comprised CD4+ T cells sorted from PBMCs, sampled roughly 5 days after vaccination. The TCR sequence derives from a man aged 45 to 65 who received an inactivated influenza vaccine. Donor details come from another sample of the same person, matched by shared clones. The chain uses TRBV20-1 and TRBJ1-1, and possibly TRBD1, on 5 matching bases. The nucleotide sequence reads TGCAGGTTCAAAGCGGGGGGGACTGAAGCTTTCTTT. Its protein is CRFKAGGTEAFF.